The present entry profiles one T cell receptor beta chain with its context. Sequence at one end of the junction differs from germline and may be a read error. Nobody among the patients had been given any treatment before thyroid surgery. The CDR3 is 16 residues long. Germline values: CDR1 MNHEY, CDR2 SMNVEV (reference sequence). These data belong to a study of metastatic and nonmetastatic thyroid tumors. Study context: Repertoires of blood and of tissue (tumor or nodule) from malignant and benign thyroid patients were compared.

In the authors' methods: A classifier of distant metastasis in papillary thyroid cancer was built from CDR3 differences (across clinicopathological groups). TCRdb re-clonotyped the PCR reads via MiXCR. None of the V and J calls come from the authors' own analysis; TCRdb made them. This table holds 19,000 or so clones, about a quarter found once. Material: tumor tissue. This TCR came from a female donor with papillary thyroid cancer or a benign thyroid nodule (not recorded which). Some clones in this sample may be carry-over from other donors' samples. The chain joins TRBV27 to TRBJ2-2, with D maybe TRBD2 (6 bases). CDR3 amino acids: CASSGDGGTNTWELFF. The CDR3 region has the DNA TGTGCCAGCAGTGGGGACGGCGGGACGAACACCTGGGAGCTGTTTTTT.